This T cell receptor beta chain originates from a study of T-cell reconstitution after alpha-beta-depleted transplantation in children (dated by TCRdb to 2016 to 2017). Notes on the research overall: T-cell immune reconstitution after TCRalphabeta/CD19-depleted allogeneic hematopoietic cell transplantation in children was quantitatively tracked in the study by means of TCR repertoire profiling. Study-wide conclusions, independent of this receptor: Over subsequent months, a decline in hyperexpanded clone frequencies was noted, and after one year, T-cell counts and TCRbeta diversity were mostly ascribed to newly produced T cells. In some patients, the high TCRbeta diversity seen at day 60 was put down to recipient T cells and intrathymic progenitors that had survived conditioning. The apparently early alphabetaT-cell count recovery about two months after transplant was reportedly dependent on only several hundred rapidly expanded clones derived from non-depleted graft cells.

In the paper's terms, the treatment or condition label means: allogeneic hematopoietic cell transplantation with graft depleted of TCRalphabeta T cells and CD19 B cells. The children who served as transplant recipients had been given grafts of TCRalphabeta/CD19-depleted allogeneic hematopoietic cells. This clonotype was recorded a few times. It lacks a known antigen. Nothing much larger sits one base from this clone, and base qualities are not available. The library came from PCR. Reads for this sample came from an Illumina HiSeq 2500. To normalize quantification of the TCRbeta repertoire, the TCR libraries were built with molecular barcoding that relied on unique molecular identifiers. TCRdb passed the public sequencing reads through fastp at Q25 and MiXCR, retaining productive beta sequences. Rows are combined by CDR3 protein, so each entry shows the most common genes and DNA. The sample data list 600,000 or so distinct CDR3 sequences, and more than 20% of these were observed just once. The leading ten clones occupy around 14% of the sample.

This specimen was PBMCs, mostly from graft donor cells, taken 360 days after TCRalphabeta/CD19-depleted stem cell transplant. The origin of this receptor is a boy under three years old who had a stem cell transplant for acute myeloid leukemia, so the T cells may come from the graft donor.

The nucleotide sequence reads TGTGCCACCAGCAGATTCCTCCCCCGGGACAGGGCGCATACTGAAGCTTTCTTT. The encoded protein is CATSRFLPRDRAHTEAFF. Recombination linked TRBV15 to TRBJ1-1; 9 bases in the junction line up with TRBD1. Trimming leaves V shorter by 2 bases and J shorter by 5 bases, with the junction holding 15 bases beyond the gene matches. The CDR1 and CDR2 encoded by the germline V gene (reference sequence) are LNHNV and YYDKDF. The CDR3 runs 18 residues from the cysteine to the phenylalanine. Just the 54-base CDR3 DNA is kept, in frame starting at base 1.